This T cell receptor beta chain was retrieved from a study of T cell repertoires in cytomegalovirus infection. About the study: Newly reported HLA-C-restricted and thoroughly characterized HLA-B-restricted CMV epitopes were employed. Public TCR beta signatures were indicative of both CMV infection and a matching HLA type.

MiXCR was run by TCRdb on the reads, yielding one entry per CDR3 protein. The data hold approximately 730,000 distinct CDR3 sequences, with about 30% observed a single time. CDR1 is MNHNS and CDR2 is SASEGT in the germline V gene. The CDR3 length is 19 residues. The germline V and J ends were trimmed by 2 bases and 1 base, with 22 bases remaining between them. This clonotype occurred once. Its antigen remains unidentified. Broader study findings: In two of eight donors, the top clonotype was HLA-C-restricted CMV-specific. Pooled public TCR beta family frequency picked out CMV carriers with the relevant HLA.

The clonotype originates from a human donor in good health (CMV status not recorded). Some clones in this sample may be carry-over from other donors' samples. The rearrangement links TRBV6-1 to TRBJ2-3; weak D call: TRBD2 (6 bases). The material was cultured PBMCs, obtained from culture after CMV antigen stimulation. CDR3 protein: CASSETPSGAAGGTDTQYF. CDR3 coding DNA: TGTGCCAGCAGTGAAACCCCCTCGGGAGCGGCTGGAGGCACAGATACGCAGTATTTT.